This T cell receptor beta chain emerged from a study of blood T cell repertoires in COVID-19. Looking at the study overall: Spain, Italy and the United States supplied samples that represented acute and convalescent COVID-19. In each case, the material was cDNA or gDNA derived from T cells, B-cell-depleted T cells, or PBMCs.

Trimming shortened V by 1 base and J by 1 base, and 12 bases separated the two germline ends. Germline CDR1 is LGHNA and CDR2 is YNFKEQ. The CDR3 sequence is 16 residues long. In the original analysis: Using reference gene primer amplification, nucleated cell counts were estimated. Generated by immunoSEQ multiplex PCR, the TCRdb table keeps only in-frame clones and is missing some. V, J and clone size are taken as reported in that table, and D and trimming were inferred from the DNA itself. The top ten hold 7.5% to 9.5% of the sample, which has about 45,000 clones, approximately 83% seen once. The receptor was isolated from a man older than 75 in a cohort sampled during active COVID-19. Material for sequencing was peripheral blood. The chain recombines TRBV4-2 with TRBJ2-3; a possible D gene is TRBD2 (6 bases). The CDR3 reads CASSQAGGVGTDTQYF. CDR3 nucleotide sequence: TGTGCCAGCAGCCAAGCCGGCGGGGTCGGCACAGATACGCAGTATTTT.